This is a list of T cell receptor beta chains from one sample in a study of shared clonotypes between healthy human individuals. The method was immunoSEQ multiplex PCR; TCRdb's version includes in-frame clones alone and lacks a portion of them. Seen here are about 2.1 million clones, 85% to 95% observed once, and the top ten hold more than 1.5%. Sequencing was carried out using naive CD8+ T cells from PBMCs. The origin of the receptors is a man aged 18 to 29 in good health. Some clones in this sample may be carry-over from other donors' samples. Each CDR3 is given with its conserved first and last residue. The D gene is left open where the match is weak. Size tells how often a clone was seen (once, few, many) or the class of an expanded clone, and some rows leave it out.

clone size	D gene	V gene	J gene	CDR3 protein	CDR3 DNA
NA	NA	TRBV12-2	TRBJ1-2	CASRFGNSGTF	TGTGCAAGTCGTTTCGGGAATTCGGGGACCTTC
NA	TRBD2	TRBV28	TRBJ2-5	CASSPWTSGRAVETQYF	TGTGCCAGCAGTCCATGGACTAGCGGGAGGGCCGTAGAGACCCAGTACTTC
NA	TRBD2	TRBV5-6	TRBJ2-7	CASSLGASGTYEQYF	TGTGCCAGCAGCTTGGGGGCTAGCGGTACCTACGAGCAGTACTTC
NA	NA	TRBV6-1	TRBJ1-2	CASSEVGGGSGFYGYTF	TGTGCCAGCAGTGAAGTCGGGGGGGGTAGCGGATTCTATGGCTACACCTTC
NA	NA	TRBV25-1	TRBJ1-1	CASSELGGTEAFF	TGTGCCAGCAGTGAATTGGGGGGGACGGAAGCTTTCTTT
NA	NA	TRBV19	TRBJ2-1	CASNTGEGYNEQFF	TGTGCCAGTAATACGGGAGAAGGCTACAATGAGCAGTTCTTC
few	NA	TRBV4-1	TRBJ2-7	CASAMAVSYEQYF	TGCGCCAGCGCTATGGCGGTGAGCTACGAGCAGTACTTC
NA	NA	TRBV11-2	TRBJ2-7	CASSVSPGEQYF	TGTGCCAGCAGCGTAAGTCCGGGCGAGCAGTACTTC
NA	NA	TRBV19	TRBJ1-3	CASSERWGNTIYF	TGTGCCAGTAGCGAACGATGGGGAAACACCATATATTTT
NA	NA	TRBV7-9	TRBJ2-5	CASSPTTYQETQYF	TGTGCCAGCAGCCCCACTACGTACCAAGAGACCCAGTACTTC